The T cell receptor beta chain under discussion was sequenced for a study of cytomegalovirus exposure and HLA in healthy donors. Details on this clone: Its antigen is currently unknown.

A multiplex PCR was run with 60 Vbeta primers and 13 Jbeta primers. Sequenced by immunoSEQ multiplex PCR; TCRdb stores in-frame clones only, minus some. The profile shows fewer than 200,000 clones, roughly 79% of them singletons. The CDR3 is made up of 13 amino acids. The germline V gene has CDR1 MNHNS and CDR2 SASEGT. Trimming pared 7 bases from V and 2 bases from J, leaving 11 bases between. Notes on the study in general: Upon later analysis, HLA-associated TCR beta chains proved more clonally expanded than other, equally common chains.

The clonotype was recovered from a woman aged 18-35 years in good health and CMV-seropositive. V usage is TRBV6-1 and J usage is TRBJ1-1; D not resolved. Input material: PBMCs. The CDR3 coding sequence is TGTGCCAGCACCCAACGGGGAAACACTGAAGCTTTCTTT. It codes for CASTQRGNTEAFF.